The rows below give T cell receptor beta chains drawn from one sample of a study of shared clonotypes between healthy human individuals. Generated by immunoSEQ multiplex PCR, the TCRdb table keeps only in-frame clones and is missing some. The sample includes about 1.1 million clones, 70% to 85% of them seen just once. Sequencing was performed on memory CD4+ T cells from PBMCs. All receptors come from a man aged 18 to 30 in good health. Some clones in this sample may be carry-over from other donors' samples. The CDR3 runs from the conserved cysteine through the conserved F or W. D genes are given only for firm matches. Size is stated for part of the rows, as once, few or many counts, or as a class when the clone is expanded.

j_gene	d_gene	abundance	v_gene	CDR3aa	CDR3nt
TRBJ1-2	NA	few	TRBV10-3	CAISDMQGKMNYGYTF	TGTGCCATCAGTGATATGCAGGGAAAAATGAACTATGGCTACACCTTC
TRBJ1-3	NA	NA	TRBV29-1	CSAQGNTIYF	TGCAGCGCACAGGGAAACACCATATATTTT
TRBJ2-6	NA	many	TRBV4-2	CASSQELQGGAGANVLTF	TGTGCCAGCAGCCAAGAGCTGCAAGGAGGGGCTGGGGCCAACGTCCTGACTTTC
TRBJ2-5	NA	NA	TRBV5-4	CASSLEMVQETQYF	TGTGCCAGCAGCTTGGAGATGGTCCAAGAGACCCAGTACTTC
TRBJ2-3	NA	NA	TRBV5-6	CASSLVAGRPTDTQYF	TGTGCCAGCAGCTTGGTCGCGGGGAGGCCCACAGATACGCAGTATTTT
TRBJ2-5	TRBD1	NA	TRBV4-1	CASSQLLQGEETQYF	TGCGCCAGCAGCCAATTACTACAGGGGGAAGAGACCCAGTACTTC
TRBJ1-5	TRBD1	NA	TRBV15	CATSRDRGDQPQHF	TGTGCCACCAGCAGGGACAGGGGGGATCAGCCCCAGCATTTT
TRBJ2-1	TRBD1	NA	TRBV6-1	CASSEDRVYNEQFF	TGTGCCAGCAGTGAGGACAGGGTATACAATGAGCAGTTCTTC
TRBJ2-7	NA	NA	TRBV20-1	CSARTYYEQYF	TGCAGTGCGCGGACGTACTACGAGCAGTACTTC
TRBJ2-1	NA	NA	TRBV6-5	CASRLWGTSYNEQFF	TGTGCCAGCAGGTTATGGGGTACGTCCTACAATGAGCAGTTCTTC
TRBJ2-1	NA	NA	TRBV7-6	CASSIDREQFF	TGTGCCAGCAGCATTGACAGGGAGCAGTTCTTC
TRBJ2-2	NA	NA	TRBV2	CASSEGLGTGELFF	TGTGCCAGCAGTGAGGGTTTGGGGACCGGGGAGCTGTTTTTT
TRBJ2-1	NA	NA	TRBV7-9	CASSSHLNEQFF	TGTGCCAGCAGCTCACACCTAAATGAGCAGTTCTTC
TRBJ1-1	NA	NA	TRBV6-1	CASSRDAREAFF	TGTGCCAGCAGTCGAGACGCCCGGGAAGCTTTCTTT
TRBJ2-3	TRBD2	NA	TRBV9	CASSAPGPWTSGRTDTQYF	TGTGCCAGCAGCGCTCCCGGCCCTTGGACTAGCGGTCGCACAGATACGCAGTATTTT
TRBJ1-3	NA	NA	TRBV5-4	CASSPGAAGDTIYF	TGTGCCAGCAGCCCAGGGGCCGCCGGGGACACCATATATTTT
TRBJ2-7	NA	NA	TRBV2	CASSEKTGSSYEQYF	TGTGCCAGCAGCGAGAAAACCGGGTCTTCCTACGAGCAGTACTTC
TRBJ1-3	NA	NA	TRBV7-9	CASSAAGASNTIYF	TGTGCCAGCAGCGCTGCGGGGGCCTCAAACACCATATATTTT
TRBJ1-3	TRBD1	NA	TRBV28	CASSRDSHSGNTIYF	TGTGCCAGCAGTCGGGACAGCCACTCTGGAAACACCATATATTTT
TRBJ1-3	NA	NA	TRBV4-1	CASSQVGGVSGNTIYF	TGCGCCAGCAGCCAAGTAGGAGGGGTTTCAGGAAACACCATATATTTT
TRBJ2-3	NA	NA	TRBV9	CASSVVGTSPTDTQYF	TGTGCCAGCAGCGTAGTCGGTACATCCCCCACAGATACGCAGTATTTT
TRBJ2-1	TRBD2	few	TRBV5-4	CASSSGLGVNEQFF	TGTGCCAGCAGCTCAGGACTAGGAGTCAATGAGCAGTTCTTC
TRBJ2-4	TRBD1	NA	TRBV2	CASNDRGENIQYF	TGTGCCAGCAATGACAGGGGGGAAAACATTCAGTACTTC
TRBJ2-7	NA	NA	TRBV9	CASSPISGRWGEQYF	TGTGCCAGCAGCCCGATAAGTGGGAGGTGGGGCGAGCAGTACTTC
TRBJ1-6	NA	NA	TRBV28	CASTLLGGDNSPLHF	TGTGCCAGCACGCTTTTAGGGGGGGATAATTCACCCCTCCACTTT
TRBJ2-3	TRBD2	NA	TRBV29-1	CSVAGLAVSTDTQYF	TGCAGCGTTGCGGGACTAGCGGTTAGCACAGATACGCAGTATTTT
TRBJ2-2	NA	NA	TRBV5-8	CASSLVGLNTGELFF	TGTGCCAGCAGCTTGGTAGGGTTGAACACCGGGGAGCTGTTTTTT
TRBJ1-2	NA	NA	TRBV11-2	CASSSGQLYGYTF	TGTGCCAGCAGCTCCGGACAGCTCTATGGCTACACCTTC
TRBJ1-2	NA	NA	TRBV30	CAYLGGSYGYTF	TGTGCCTACCTCGGGGGGAGCTATGGCTACACCTTC
TRBJ2-4	TRBD1	NA	TRBV10-3	CAISETKQGARWDIQYF	TGTGCCATCAGTGAGACCAAACAGGGGGCGCGATGGGACATTCAGTACTTC
TRBJ1-5	NA	NA	TRBV2	CASSGRGNQPQHF	TGTGCCAGCAGTGGGAGGGGCAATCAGCCCCAGCATTTT
TRBJ2-1	NA	once	TRBV7-3	CASSRGARFGEQFF	TGTGCCAGCAGCCGGGGCGCGAGATTTGGTGAGCAGTTCTTC
TRBJ1-4	NA	NA	TRBV9	CASSPGRNEKLFF	TGTGCCAGCAGCCCCGGACGTAATGAAAAACTGTTTTTT
TRBJ2-3	NA	NA	TRBV5-1	CASSPERWDKSGDYDTQYF	TGCGCCAGCAGCCCCGAACGGTGGGACAAATCGGGAGATTATGATACGCAGTATTTT
TRBJ1-1	NA	NA	TRBV5-1	CASSFARNTEAFF	TGCGCCAGCAGCTTTGCTCGGAACACTGAAGCTTTCTTT
TRBJ2-1	NA	NA	TRBV30	CAWTPGLVNEQFF	TGTGCCTGGACCCCGGGACTCGTCAATGAGCAGTTCTTC
TRBJ1-1	NA	NA	TRBV2	CASSYIRGGNTEAFF	TGTGCCAGCAGCTACATTAGGGGTGGGAACACTGAAGCTTTCTTT
TRBJ2-5	NA	NA	TRBV7-6	CASTPGGTQETQYF	TGTGCCAGCACCCCGGGCGGGACCCAAGAGACCCAGTACTTC
TRBJ2-7	TRBD1	NA	TRBV18	CASFDRVPYEQYF	TGTGCCAGCTTTGACAGGGTACCCTACGAGCAGTACTTC
TRBJ1-2	TRBD1	NA	TRBV30	CAWSVALQGAVGYTF	TGTGCCTGGAGTGTAGCCCTACAGGGGGCAGTGGGCTACACCTTC
TRBJ2-1	TRBD2	many	TRBV6-6	CASSPPGLGYNEQFF	TGTGCCAGCAGTCCACCGGGACTAGGGTACAATGAGCAGTTCTTC
TRBJ2-7	TRBD2	NA	TRBV14	CASGGSWYEQYF	TGTGCCAGCGGCGGGAGTTGGTACGAGCAGTACTTC
TRBJ1-1	TRBD1	NA	TRBV2	CASTPGLGQRMNTEAFF	TGTGCCAGCACCCCCGGCTTGGGACAGAGGATGAACACTGAAGCTTTCTTT
TRBJ2-7	NA	NA	TRBV7-6	CASSRLSTDGEQYF	TGTGCCAGCAGCCGACTATCGACAGATGGCGAGCAGTACTTC
TRBJ1-1	TRBD1	NA	TRBV27	CASSYSPGGGDTEAFF	TGTGCCAGCAGTTACAGTCCAGGGGGGGGAGACACTGAAGCTTTCTTT
TRBJ2-2	TRBD2	once	TRBV7-9	CASSLSGTNTGELFF	TGTGCCAGCAGCCTTAGCGGGACGAACACCGGGGAGCTGTTTTTT
TRBJ1-1	NA	NA	TRBV7-3	CASSLTYRDTEAFF	TGTGCCAGCAGCTTAACTTACAGGGACACTGAAGCTTTCTTT
TRBJ2-1	NA	NA	TRBV27	CASSLGRTYNEQFF	TGTGCCAGCAGTTTAGGGCGGACTTACAATGAGCAGTTCTTC
TRBJ2-7	NA	once	TRBV7-2	CASSRLKESYEQYF	TGTGCCAGCAGCAGACTCAAAGAATCCTACGAGCAGTACTTC
TRBJ1-2	NA	NA	TRBV7-2	CASSPFTGYFYGYTF	TGTGCCAGCAGCCCCTTTACAGGCTACTTCTATGGCTACACCTTC
TRBJ2-1	NA	NA	TRBV27	CASSPLSWNEQFF	TGTGCCAGCAGCCCCCTCTCCTGGAATGAGCAGTTCTTC
TRBJ2-7	TRBD2	NA	TRBV10-2	CASSTRAGGGEQYF	TGCGCCAGCAGTACGAGGGCGGGAGGGGGCGAGCAGTACTTC
TRBJ2-7	NA	few	TRBV29-1	CSVPRSVPYEQYF	TGCAGCGTTCCCCGGTCCGTGCCCTACGAGCAGTACTTC
TRBJ2-5	TRBD2	NA	TRBV7-9	CASSSGLAQETQYF	TGTGCCAGCAGCTCCGGACTAGCTCAAGAGACCCAGTACTTC